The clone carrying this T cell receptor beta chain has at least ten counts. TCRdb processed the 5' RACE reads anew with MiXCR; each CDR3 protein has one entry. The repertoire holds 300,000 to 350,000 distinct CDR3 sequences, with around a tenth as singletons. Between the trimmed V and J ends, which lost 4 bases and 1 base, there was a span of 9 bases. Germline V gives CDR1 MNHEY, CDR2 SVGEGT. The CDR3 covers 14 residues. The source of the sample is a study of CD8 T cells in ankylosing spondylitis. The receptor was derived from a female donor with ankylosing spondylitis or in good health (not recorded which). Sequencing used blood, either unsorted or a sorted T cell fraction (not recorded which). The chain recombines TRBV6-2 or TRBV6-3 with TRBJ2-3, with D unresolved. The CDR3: CASSSVARTDTQYF. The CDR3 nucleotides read TGTGCCAGCAGTTCTGTCGCCCGCACAGATACGCAGTATTTT.